This entry features one T cell receptor (beta chain) sequence. Its specificity is unknown. At one end, the junction sequence differs from germline, possibly due to a read error. This sample was included in a study of blood T cells in healthy people across ages. Study-wide background: Template-switching capture recovered about one barcoded beta molecule per two T cells. Study findings and constraints: Naive CD4+ cell counts and diversity both ran higher in long-lived than in aged donors.

Those donating, healthy Caucasian individuals from Russia, were aged 6 to 90. A second about 7 to 12 cycle PCR used barcoded and J-beta primers. Through a template-switch adaptor with 12 random nucleotides, each cDNA molecule received a tag. TCRdb reprocessed the 5' RACE reads via MiXCR and lists one record per CDR3 protein. The sample carries 800,000 to 900,000 distinct CDR3 sequences, around 62% recorded once. CDR1 and CDR2 (germline): KGHSH, LQKENI. CDR3 length: 17 amino acids. This sequence joins TRBV18 and TRBJ1-6; D may be TRBD1 (5 bases). The TCR originated in a man aged 25 to 45 in good health. The material sequenced was blood. The CDR3, as DNA: TGTGTCAGCTCACCACTAGACAGATCGGGACCGGACTCACCCCTCCACTTT. It encodes CVSSPLDRSGPDSPLHF.